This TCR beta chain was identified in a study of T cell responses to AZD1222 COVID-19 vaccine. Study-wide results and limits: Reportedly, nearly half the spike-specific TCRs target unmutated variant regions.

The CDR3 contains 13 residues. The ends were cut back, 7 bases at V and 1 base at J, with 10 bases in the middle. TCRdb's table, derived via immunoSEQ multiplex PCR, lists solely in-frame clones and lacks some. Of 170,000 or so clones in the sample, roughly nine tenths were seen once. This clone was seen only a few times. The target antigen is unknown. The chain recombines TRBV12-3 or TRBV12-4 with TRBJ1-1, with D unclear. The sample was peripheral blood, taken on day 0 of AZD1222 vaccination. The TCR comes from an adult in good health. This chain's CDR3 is CASTPGWNTEAFF. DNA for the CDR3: TGTGCCAGCACCCCCGGGTGGAACACTGAAGCTTTCTTT.